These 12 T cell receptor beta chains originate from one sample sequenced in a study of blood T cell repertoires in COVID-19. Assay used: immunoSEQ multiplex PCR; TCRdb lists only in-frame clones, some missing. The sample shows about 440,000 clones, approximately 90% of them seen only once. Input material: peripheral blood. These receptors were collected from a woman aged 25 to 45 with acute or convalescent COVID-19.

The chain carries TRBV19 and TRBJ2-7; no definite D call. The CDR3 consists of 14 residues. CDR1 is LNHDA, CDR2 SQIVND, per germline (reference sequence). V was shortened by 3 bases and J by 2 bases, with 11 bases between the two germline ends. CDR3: CASSIRSGTYEQYF. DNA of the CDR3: TGTGCCAGTAGTATTCGGTCAGGTACCTACGAGCAGTACTTC.

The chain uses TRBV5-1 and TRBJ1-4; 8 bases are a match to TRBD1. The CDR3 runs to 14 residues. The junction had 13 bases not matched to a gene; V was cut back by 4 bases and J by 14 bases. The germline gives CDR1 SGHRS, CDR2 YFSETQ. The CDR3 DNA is TGCGCCAGCAGCCCCGGACAGGGAATGTATCGGCTGTTTTTT. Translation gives CASSPGQGMYRLFF. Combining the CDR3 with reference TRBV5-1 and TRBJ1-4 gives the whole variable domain KAGVTQTPRYLIKTRGQQVTLSCSPISGHRSVSWYQQTPGQGLQFLFEYFSETQRNKGNFPGRFSGRQFSNSRSEMNVSTLELGDSALYLCASSPGQGMYRLFFGSGTQLSVL.

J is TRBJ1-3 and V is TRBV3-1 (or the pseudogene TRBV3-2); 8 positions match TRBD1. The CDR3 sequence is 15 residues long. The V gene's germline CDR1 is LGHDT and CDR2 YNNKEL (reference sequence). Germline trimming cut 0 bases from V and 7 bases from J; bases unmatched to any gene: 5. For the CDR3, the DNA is TGTGCCAGCAGCCAAGAGTATCAGGGGGCGAACACCATATATTTT. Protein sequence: CASSQEYQGANTIYF.

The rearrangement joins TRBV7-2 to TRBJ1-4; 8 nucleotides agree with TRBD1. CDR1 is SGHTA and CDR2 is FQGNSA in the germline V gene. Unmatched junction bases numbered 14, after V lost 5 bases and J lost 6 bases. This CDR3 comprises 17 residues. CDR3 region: CASSPGQGHGAYEKLFF. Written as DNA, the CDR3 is TGTGCCAGCAGCCCCGGACAGGGCCATGGGGCGTATGAAAAACTGTTTTTT.

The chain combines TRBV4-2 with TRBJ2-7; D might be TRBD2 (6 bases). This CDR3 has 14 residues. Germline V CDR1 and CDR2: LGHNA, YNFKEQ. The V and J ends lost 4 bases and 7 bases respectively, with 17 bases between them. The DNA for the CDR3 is TGTGCCAGCAGCCGCGGGGCCCGGGCGGTGGAGCAGTACTTC. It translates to CASSRGARAVEQYF.

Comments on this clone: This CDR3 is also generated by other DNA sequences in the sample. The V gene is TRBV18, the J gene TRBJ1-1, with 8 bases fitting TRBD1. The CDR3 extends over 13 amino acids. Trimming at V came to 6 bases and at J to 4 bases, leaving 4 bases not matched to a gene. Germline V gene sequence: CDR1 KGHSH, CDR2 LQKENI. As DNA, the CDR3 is TGTGCCAGCTCCCCCGACAGGGGCACTGAAGCTTTCTTT. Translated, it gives CASSPDRGTEAFF.

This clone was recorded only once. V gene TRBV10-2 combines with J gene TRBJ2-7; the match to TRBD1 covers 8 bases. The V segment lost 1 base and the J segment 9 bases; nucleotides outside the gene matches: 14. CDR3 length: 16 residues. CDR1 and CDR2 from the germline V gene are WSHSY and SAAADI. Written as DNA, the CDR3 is TGCGCCAGCAGTGAGTTGATGGACAGGGATACCAGGGTGCAGTACTTC. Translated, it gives CASSELMDRDTRVQYF.

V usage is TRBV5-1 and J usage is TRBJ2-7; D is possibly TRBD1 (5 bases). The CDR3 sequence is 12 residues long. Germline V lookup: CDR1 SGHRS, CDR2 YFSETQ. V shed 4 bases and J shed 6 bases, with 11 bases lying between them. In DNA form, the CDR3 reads TGCGCCAGCAGCATAGGACAAGGCGAGCAGTACTTC. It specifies CASSIGQGEQYF.

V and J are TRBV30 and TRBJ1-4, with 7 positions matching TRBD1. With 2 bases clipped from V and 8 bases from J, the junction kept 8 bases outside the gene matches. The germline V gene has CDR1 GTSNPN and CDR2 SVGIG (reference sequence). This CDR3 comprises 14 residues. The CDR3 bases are TGTGCCTGGAGTCGACAGGGTCTGGGGGAAAAACTGTTTTTT. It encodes CAWSRQGLGEKLFF. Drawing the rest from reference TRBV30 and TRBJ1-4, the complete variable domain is SQTIHQWPATLVQPVGSPLSLECTVEGTSNPNLYWYRQAAGRGLQLLFYSVGIGQISSEVPQNLSASRPQDRQFILSSKKLLLSDSGFYLCAWSRQGLGEKLFFGSGTQLSVL.

CDR3 sequence: CASSLRQVSNTGELFF. CDR3 nucleotide sequence: TGTGCCAGCAGCTTAAGGCAGGTTTCGAACACCGGGGAGCTGTTTTTT. This chain connects TRBV7-2 to TRBJ2-2; D uncertain. Germline lookup yields CDR1 SGHTA and CDR2 FQGNSA. The CDR3 has 16 residues. The V and J ends lost 2 bases and 0 bases respectively, with 10 bases between them.

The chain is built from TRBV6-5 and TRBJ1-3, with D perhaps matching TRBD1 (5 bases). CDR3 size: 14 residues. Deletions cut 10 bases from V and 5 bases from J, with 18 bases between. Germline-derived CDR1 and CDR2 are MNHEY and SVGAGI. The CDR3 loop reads CATDGGWRRNTIYF. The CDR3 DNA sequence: TGTGCCACCGATGGGGGGTGGAGAAGAAACACCATATATTTT.

The CDR3 DNA follows: TGCGCCAGCAGCTTGCCCGACTATGGCTACACCTTC. Translated, it gives CASSLPDYGYTF. This chain joins TRBV5-1 and TRBJ1-2, with no clear D. Germline CDR1 SGHRS, CDR2 YFSETQ. This CDR3 spans 12 amino acids. Trimming took off 1 base at V and 3 bases at J, with 4 bases between the two ends. Drawing the rest from reference TRBV5-1 and TRBJ1-2, the complete variable domain is KAGVTQTPRYLIKTRGQQVTLSCSPISGHRSVSWYQQTPGQGLQFLFEYFSETQRNKGNFPGRFSGRQFSNSRSEMNVSTLELGDSALYLCASSLPDYGYTFGSGTRLTVV.